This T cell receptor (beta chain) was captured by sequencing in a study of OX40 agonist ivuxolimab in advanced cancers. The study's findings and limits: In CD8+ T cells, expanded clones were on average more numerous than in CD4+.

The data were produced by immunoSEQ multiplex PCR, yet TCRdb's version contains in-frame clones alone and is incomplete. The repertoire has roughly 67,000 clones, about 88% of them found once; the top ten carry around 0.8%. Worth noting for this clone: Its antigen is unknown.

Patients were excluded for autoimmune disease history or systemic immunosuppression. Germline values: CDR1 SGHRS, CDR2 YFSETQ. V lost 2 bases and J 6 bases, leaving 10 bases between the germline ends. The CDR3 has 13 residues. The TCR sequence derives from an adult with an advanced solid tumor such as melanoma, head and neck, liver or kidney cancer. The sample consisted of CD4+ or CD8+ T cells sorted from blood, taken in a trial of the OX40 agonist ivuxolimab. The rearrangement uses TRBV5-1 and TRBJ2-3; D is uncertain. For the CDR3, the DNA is TGCGCCAGCAGCTTAAGTCCCCCCGATACGCAGTATTTT. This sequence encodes CASSLSPPDTQYF.